Following are 32 T cell receptor beta chains from one sample sequenced in a study of T cells after yellow fever vaccination. One entry per CDR3 protein, called by TCRdb with MiXCR from the 5' RACE reads. The sample comprises 300,000 or so distinct CDR3 sequences, approximately 4% of which are singletons, and 20% to 25% rests with the top ten. The specimen comprised PBMCs, sampled 5 days after the yellow fever booster vaccination. The receptor source for this set is a man aged 18 to 30 who received the YFV17D yellow fever vaccine.

This clonotype occurred a few times. The chain couples TRBV5-1 to TRBJ1-1; tentative D call: TRBD1 (6 bases). Germline V gene sequence: CDR1 SGHRS, CDR2 YFSETQ. This CDR3 is 16 amino acids long. With 1 base removed from V and 4 bases from J, the gap between germline ends came to 17 bases. CDR3 sequence: CASSLQGPTELTEAFF. In DNA form, the CDR3 reads TGCGCCAGCAGCTTGCAGGGGCCAACGGAACTCACTGAAGCTTTCTTT. The variable domain in full, completed from reference TRBV5-1 and TRBJ1-1, reads KAGVTQTPRYLIKTRGQQVTLSCSPISGHRSVSWYQQTPGQGLQFLFEYFSETQRNKGNFPGRFSGRQFSNSRSEMNVSTLELGDSALYLCASSLQGPTELTEAFFGQGTRLTVV.

This clonotype was recorded at least ten times. The chain carries TRBV6-2 or TRBV6-3 and TRBJ1-6; D not resolved. There are 13 residues in the CDR3. Trimming took off 2 bases at V and 15 bases at J, with 14 bases between the two ends. CDR1 and CDR2 from the germline V gene are MNHEY and SVGEGT. This chain's CDR3 is CASSYQPGSGLHF. CDR3 DNA sequence: TGTGCCAGCAGTTACCAGCCGGGCTCCGGCCTCCACTTT.

This clonotype was observed a handful of times. The chain carries TRBV6-1 and TRBJ2-7; D gene unclear. The ends were cut back, 0 bases at V and 4 bases at J, with 16 bases in the middle. CDR1 is MNHNS and CDR2 is SASEGT in the germline V gene. This CDR3 has 16 residues. In nucleotides, the CDR3 is TGTGCCAGCAGTGAAGCCCCCCCCCGTACCTCTTACGAGCAGTACTTC. Encoded protein: CASSEAPPRTSYEQYF.

The table lists this clonotype with a few counts. The chain is built from TRBV4-3 and TRBJ2-2; 9 bases align to TRBD2. The length of the CDR3 is 16 residues. Germline V gene sequence: CDR1 LGHNA, CDR2 YSLEER. V gave up 0 bases and J gave up 6 bases; unmatched junction bases: 5. The CDR3 protein is CASSQEGTSPPGELFF. In DNA form, the CDR3 reads TGCGCCAGCAGCCAAGAGGGGACTAGCCCCCCCGGGGAGCTGTTTTTT.

The sample holds a few counts of this clonotype. The V and J genes are TRBV7-9 and TRBJ1-2, with 7 bases lining up with TRBD1. Germline V gene data show CDR1 as SEHNR and CDR2 as FQNEAQ (reference sequence). J gave up 11 bases and V 5 bases, and 11 bases lay outside the gene matches. The CDR3 consists of 13 residues. In DNA, the CDR3 is TGTGCCAGCAGCAGGGACAGCGACCTTGGATACACCTTC. Amino acid sequence: CASSRDSDLGYTF.

This clonotype was seen more than once but under ten times. The chain recombines TRBV19 with TRBJ2-4, with no clear D. The length of the CDR3 is 13 residues. Germline lookup yields CDR1 LNHDA and CDR2 SQIVND (reference sequence). V was clipped by 2 bases and J by 6 bases, with 8 bases between them. CDR3: CASSINPSNIQYF. DNA of the CDR3: TGTGCCAGTAGTATAAACCCGTCAAACATTCAGTACTTC.

With regard to this clonotype: This sequence may be a read error, since a much larger clone differs from it by one base. This chain joins TRBV7-8 and TRBJ2-4, with 13 bases that match TRBD2. V was clipped by 6 bases and J by 12 bases; unmatched bases: 11. The germline V gene has CDR1 SGHVS and CDR2 FQNEAQ. This CDR3 has 15 residues. For the CDR3, the DNA is TGTGCCAGCAGACGAGGGACTAGCGGGGCGGGCAGTCAGTACTTC. Protein: CASRRGTSGAGSQYF.

In this sample, this clonotype turned up many times. The chain joins TRBV7-9 to TRBJ2-2, with D unclear. Per the germline V gene, CDR1 is SEHNR and CDR2 is FQNEAQ (reference sequence). CDR3 length: 12 amino acids. V lost 2 bases to trimming and J lost 8 bases, with 6 bases between them. The CDR3 DNA reads TGTGCCAGCAGCTTACTCCCGGGGGAGCTGTTTTTT. As protein: CASSLLPGELFF.

This clonotype was seen repeatedly, ten times or more. This chain connects TRBV7-2 to TRBJ2-3; TRBD1 aligns across 11 bases. V was clipped by 5 bases and J by 4 bases; unmatched bases: 8. Per the germline V gene, CDR1 is SGHTA and CDR2 is FQGNSA. The CDR3 runs 16 residues. The CDR3 coding sequence is TGTGCCAGCAGCATTACCGGGACAGGGGGGGCAGATACGCAGTATTTT. It is translated as CASSITGTGGADTQYF.

This clonotype was observed a few times. The chain links TRBV5-1 to TRBJ1-2, with 9 bases fitting TRBD1. V shed 4 bases, J shed 4 bases, and the junction held 5 bases outside the gene matches. Germline loops: CDR1 SGHRS, CDR2 YFSETQ. CDR3 length: 14 residues. The CDR3 bases are TGCGCCAGCAGCGGATTGGACAGGGGCTATGGCTACACCTTC. It encodes CASSGLDRGYGYTF.

This chain uses TRBV20-1 with TRBJ1-4; D possibly corresponds to TRBD1 (5 bases). The V end lost 3 bases, the J end lost 14 bases, and 13 bases lay between the germline ends. Germline CDR1 and CDR2: DFQATT and SNEGSKA (reference sequence). CDR3 length: 11 residues. The CDR3 DNA reads as TGCAGTGCTAGCTTGGGGGGGATTCTGTTTTTT. It specifies CSASLGGILFF.

In this sample, this clonotype turned up a few times. V usage is TRBV29-1 and J usage is TRBJ1-2, with no clear D. This CDR3 spans 11 amino acids. Germline V gene sequence: CDR1 SQVTM, CDR2 ANQGSEA. The V end was cut by 3 bases, the J end by 7 bases, with 9 bases between. Here the CDR3 reads CSVDRDRGYTF. The DNA of the CDR3 is TGCAGCGTTGACCGGGATCGTGGCTACACCTTC.

This clonotype was found many times. V usage is TRBV5-1 and J usage is TRBJ1-1; 10 bases align to TRBD1. V trimming: 0 bases; J trimming: 4 bases; junction bases outside the gene matches: 12. Per the germline V gene, CDR1 is SGHRS and CDR2 is YFSETQ. The CDR3 has 18 residues. CDR3 amino acids: CASSLGPLNRDRGTEAFF. Written as DNA, the CDR3 is TGCGCCAGCAGCTTGGGGCCCCTAAACCGGGACAGGGGCACTGAAGCTTTCTTT.

This clonotype was recorded many times. The rearrangement joins TRBV5-6 to TRBJ1-5; 7 bases agree with TRBD1. The junction had 4 bases not matched to a gene; V was cut back by 4 bases and J by 0 bases. CDR3 size: 15 residues. The V gene's germline CDR1 is SGHDT and CDR2 YYEEEE. The CDR3 DNA reads TGTGCCAGCAGCATGGGACAGATTAGCAATCAGCCCCAGCATTTT. Amino acids: CASSMGQISNQPQHF.

The gene calls are TRBV6-5 and TRBJ1-5, with 9 bases that match TRBD1. Germline lookup yields CDR1 MNHEY and CDR2 SVGAGI. V gave up 6 bases and J gave up 6 bases; unmatched junction bases: 6. The CDR3 has 14 amino acids. The DNA of the CDR3 is TGTGCCAGCAGAAACAGACAGGGGGGTCAGCCCCAGCATTTT. Protein: CASRNRQGGQPQHF.

Written as DNA, the CDR3 is TGCGCCAGCAGCCGCCTAGAAAGGGGTGCTAATGAAAAACTGTTTTTT. This encodes CASSRLERGANEKLFF. The chain couples TRBV4-3 to TRBJ1-4, with D possibly TRBD1 on 5 matching bases. V was cut by 4 bases and J by 3 bases, with 15 bases left in between. Germline CDR1 reads LGHNA; CDR2 reads YSLEER. The CDR3 loop spans 16 amino acids.

The table lists this clonotype with a few counts. CDR3 region: CASSPPGQGAQETQYF. In nucleotides, the CDR3 is TGTGCCAGCTCACCACCGGGGCAGGGGGCCCAAGAGACCCAGTACTTC. The chain employs TRBV18 and TRBJ2-5; 8 bases line up with TRBD1. CDR1 and CDR2 (germline): KGHSH, LQKENI. This CDR3 is built from 16 residues. After removal of 0 bases from V and 1 base from J, the junction contained 4 bases not matched to a gene.

The rearrangement joins TRBV5-4 to TRBJ2-2; 12 bases line up with TRBD1. Germline CDR1 reads SGHNT; CDR2 reads YYREEE (reference sequence). This CDR3 comprises 16 residues. With 4 bases clipped from V and 4 bases from J, the junction kept 5 bases outside the gene matches. CDR3 amino acids: CASSLGTGGFTGELFF. The CDR3 DNA sequence: TGTGCCAGCAGCCTTGGGACAGGGGGCTTCACCGGGGAGCTGTTTTTT.

CDR3 DNA: TGTGCCAGTCCCCGGGGACAGGGGGGCCGACTCGAAGCTTTCTTT. Its protein is CASPRGQGGRLEAFF. V and J are TRBV19 and TRBJ1-1; 11 bases are shared with TRBD1. Germline values: CDR1 LNHDA, CDR2 SQIVND (reference sequence). This CDR3 has 15 residues. The trim removed 8 bases at V and 8 bases at J, leaving 13 bases unmatched.

Only a few counts were recorded for this clonotype. The rearrangement links TRBV7-2 to TRBJ2-3; 14 nucleotides line up with TRBD2. The trim removed 7 bases at V and 4 bases at J, leaving 7 bases unmatched. Germline lookup yields CDR1 SGHTA and CDR2 FQGNSA. The CDR3 runs to 16 residues. Written as DNA, the CDR3 is TGTGCCAGCACCAAGGGACTAGCGGGGGTTGCAGATACGCAGTATTTT. Residues: CASTKGLAGVADTQYF.

This clonotype was observed many times. V usage is TRBV7-8 and J usage is TRBJ1-5, with TRBD1 matching over 7 bases. This CDR3 comprises 15 residues. Germline V CDR1 and CDR2: SGHVS, FQNEAQ. J was trimmed by 4 bases and V by 5 bases; bases with no gene match: 8. The CDR3 DNA reads TGTGCCAGCAGCCCCTGGACAGGACCTAATCAGCCCCAGCATTTT. Protein sequence: CASSPWTGPNQPQHF.

This clonotype was detected a few times. The chain combines TRBV12-3 or TRBV12-4 with TRBJ2-5; maybe TRBD1 (6 bases). This CDR3 is 15 amino acids long. V lost 6 bases, J lost 0 bases, and 14 bases lay in between. The CDR3 protein is CASSQLRGYQETQYF. CDR3 DNA sequence: TGTGCCAGCAGCCAGCTCAGGGGATACCAAGAGACCCAGTACTTC.

J is TRBJ2-1 and V is TRBV11-3; 8 nucleotides line up with TRBD2. J gave up 0 bases and V 1 base, and 11 bases lay outside the gene matches. Looked up from germline, CDR1 is SGHNT and CDR2 is YENEEA. This CDR3 comprises 19 residues. This CDR3 is CASSLGDGTRLPSYNEQFF. DNA of the CDR3: TGTGCCAGCAGCTTAGGTGACGGGACTAGATTACCCTCCTACAATGAGCAGTTCTTC.

This clonotype was counted only a few times. This sequence joins TRBV25-1 and TRBJ2-7, with D unresolved. Trimming removed 4 bases at V and 7 bases at J, with 17 bases between. From germline, CDR1 is MGHDK and CDR2 SYGVNS. The CDR3 is 14 amino acids. CDR3 loop: CASSGPAQLGEQYF. In DNA form, the CDR3 reads TGTGCCAGCAGTGGCCCCGCCCAGCTCGGGGAGCAGTACTTC.

This clonotype was counted at least ten times. V and J are TRBV3-1 and TRBJ1-1; maybe TRBD1 (5 bases). Germline lookup yields CDR1 LGHDT and CDR2 YNNKEL (reference sequence). The V and J ends lost 4 bases and 9 bases respectively, with 15 bases between them. The CDR3 contains 13 residues. CDR3 DNA sequence: TGTGCCAGCAGCCCCGGACGGCAGGGACAAGCTTTCTTT. Its translation: CASSPGRQGQAFF.

This clonotype was seen more than once but under ten times. The chain combines TRBV7-8 with TRBJ1-6; possibly TRBD1 for D (5 bases). V lost 3 bases to trimming and J lost 4 bases, with 13 bases between them. CDR3 length: 16 residues. CDR1 is SGHVS, CDR2 FQNEAQ, per germline. The CDR3 coding sequence is TGTGCCAGCAGCTTTGTGGGACGGAGTTATAATTCACCCCTCCACTTT. It yields the protein CASSFVGRSYNSPLHF. Supplemented by reference TRBV7-8 and TRBJ1-6, the full variable domain reads GAGVSQSPRYKVAKRGQDVALRCDPISGHVSLFWYQQALGQGPEFLTYFQNEAQLDKSGLPSDRFFAERPEGSVSTLKIQRTQQEDSAVYLCASSFVGRSYNSPLHFGNGTRLTVT.

This clonotype was seen at least ten times. The J gene is TRBJ2-5, the V gene TRBV7-2; D ambiguous. Germline assignment: CDR1 SGHTA and CDR2 FQGNSA. This CDR3 has 14 amino acids. The V end was cut by 5 bases, the J end by 5 bases, with 15 bases between. The CDR3 is CASSPPSPWETQYF. The CDR3 coding sequence is TGTGCCAGCAGCCCACCTTCTCCGTGGGAGACCCAGTACTTC.

The CDR3 DNA follows: TGTGCCAGCAGACAGGGGGACTACGAGCAGTACGTC. Protein sequence: CASRQGDYEQYV. The rearrangement uses TRBV28 and TRBJ2-7; 8 bases align to TRBD1. Germline values: CDR1 MDHEN, CDR2 SYDVKM. This CDR3 spans 12 amino acids. V dropped 6 bases and J dropped 3; count of bases not matched to a gene: 1.

This clonotype was observed at least ten times. This chain links TRBV12-3 or TRBV12-4 with TRBJ2-6; perhaps TRBD2 as D (5 bases). Trimming took off 8 bases at V and 2 bases at J, with 10 bases between the two ends. The CDR3 is 14 residues long. The CDR3 coding sequence is TGTGCCAGCCGGAGGTCGGCTGGGGCCAACGTCCTGACTTTC. Its translation: CASRRSAGANVLTF.

Of note for this clonotype: A much more abundant neighbour one base away suggests this may be a read error. This chain links TRBV7-9 with TRBJ2-2; the match to TRBD1 covers 7 bases. This CDR3 comprises 13 residues. Per germline, CDR1 SEHNR and CDR2 FQNEAQ (reference sequence). CDR3: CASRGQSTGELIF. CDR3 sequence (DNA): TGTGCCAGCAGGGGACAGAGCACCGGGGAGCTGATTTTT.

V and J are TRBV5-6 and TRBJ1-2; 7 bases are a match to TRBD1. The ends lost 0 bases at V and 4 bases at J; junction bases unmatched: 9. This CDR3 spans 16 amino acids. Germline CDR1 is SGHDT and CDR2 is YYEEEE. CDR3 in amino acids: CASSLDPGQIIYGYTF. CDR3 sequence (DNA): TGTGCCAGCAGCTTGGACCCGGGACAGATCATCTATGGCTACACCTTC.

CDR3 protein: CASTPLGNTGELFF. As DNA, the CDR3 is TGTGCCAGCACCCCACTTGGGAACACCGGGGAGCTGTTTTTT. The chain has TRBV6-5 and TRBJ2-2; D uncertain. The germline gives CDR1 MNHEY, CDR2 SVGAGI. Trimming left V 7 bases short and J 1 base short, with 10 bases between. The CDR3 runs 14 residues.